This is a list of T cell receptor beta chains from one sample in a study of blood T cell repertoires in COVID-19. Using immunoSEQ multiplex PCR, the repertoire was profiled, and TCRdb retains in-frame clones only, with some absent. The sample consists of about 200,000 clones, approximately 80% of them appearing once. Specimen: peripheral blood. The receptors derive from a human donor with acute or convalescent COVID-19. The donor label of this sample is uncertain. CDR3s include the opening cysteine and the closing phenylalanine or tryptophan. A D gene is named only where the DNA matches it firmly. Some rows have no size entry. The others give once, few or many, or a class for an expanded clone.

clone_size,v_call,j_call,d_call,cdr3_aa,cdr3_nt
NA,TRBV24-1,TRBJ2-7,NA,CATSDPGQTGSYEQYF,TGTGCCACCAGTGATCCTGGACAGACGGGGTCCTACGAGCAGTACTTC
NA,TRBV30,TRBJ2-7,NA,CAWSRGRPYEQYF,TGTGCCTGGAGTCGGGGGAGGCCCTACGAGCAGTACTTC
NA,TRBV27,TRBJ2-7,TRBD2,CASSSTGLAGSYEQYF,TGTGCCAGCAGTTCCACCGGACTAGCGGGATCCTACGAGCAGTACTTC
NA,TRBV5-5,TRBJ2-7,TRBD2,CASSPMTSGRGIEQYF,TGTGCCAGCAGCCCGATGACTAGCGGGAGGGGAATCGAGCAGTACTTC
NA,TRBV27,TRBJ1-6,NA,CASSFRLNSPLHF,TGTGCCAGCAGCTTCCGGTTGAATTCACCCCTCCACTTT
NA,TRBV19,TRBJ2-7,NA,CASSPLKGSSYEQYF,TGTGCCAGTAGTCCGCTTAAAGGGAGCTCCTACGAGCAGTACTTC
NA,TRBV30,TRBJ1-6,NA,CAWSVGRGAADVSYNSPLHF,TGTGCCTGGAGTGTAGGTCGGGGTGCGGCTGACGTATCCTATAATTCACCCCTCCACTTT
NA,TRBV7-8,TRBJ2-5,NA,CASSLVGGPLGTQYF,TGTGCCAGCAGCTTAGTAGGCGGTCCTTTGGGGACCCAGTACTTC
once,TRBV19,TRBJ1-2,NA,CASSSPGLGGYTF,TGTGCCAGTAGTTCCCCGGGATTGGGAGGCTACACCTTC
NA,TRBV5-1,TRBJ2-1,NA,CASHTITTGPTEQFF,TGCGCCAGTCACACCATCACAACAGGTCCAACTGAGCAGTTCTTC
NA,TRBV7-2,TRBJ2-7,TRBD2,CASSLIPAGGTEQYF,TGTGCCAGCAGCTTAATACCAGCGGGAGGGACCGAGCAGTACTTC
NA,TRBV27,TRBJ1-1,NA,CASSSWTGTEAFF,TGTGCCAGCAGTTCGTGGACGGGGACTGAAGCTTTCTTT
NA,TRBV5-4,TRBJ2-5,TRBD2,CASSWNPGTSGSSETQYF,TGTGCCAGCAGCTGGAATCCAGGGACTAGCGGGAGCTCGGAGACCCAGTACTTC
NA,TRBV10-3,TRBJ2-7,NA,CAISEGQVPYEQYF,TGTGCCATCAGTGAGGGTCAGGTTCCCTACGAGCAGTACTTC
NA,TRBV11-1,TRBJ2-7,NA,CASSPGGTIDSYEQYF,TGTGCCAGCAGCCCCGGCGGGACCATCGACTCCTACGAGCAGTACTTC
few,TRBV18,TRBJ2-1,TRBD2,CASSRATSADEQFF,TGTGCCAGCTCACGCGCGACTAGCGCGGATGAGCAGTTCTTC
NA,TRBV27,TRBJ1-2,TRBD1,CASSLSATGGYGYTF,TGTGCCAGCAGTTTATCTGCGACAGGGGGCTATGGCTACACCTTC
NA,TRBV3-1/TRBV3-2,TRBJ2-7,TRBD1,CASSLMTGAYEQYF,TGTGCCAGCAGCCTAATGACAGGGGCCTACGAGCAGTACTTC
NA,TRBV27,TRBJ1-3,TRBD1,CASSPLHGQGKSGNTIYF,TGTGCCAGCAGTCCACTCCACGGACAGGGGAAGTCTGGAAACACCATATATTTT
NA,TRBV4-3,TRBJ2-2,NA,CASSHSAGGTGELFF,TGCGCCAGCAGCCATTCCGCAGGGGGGACCGGGGAGCTGTTTTTT
NA,TRBV19,TRBJ1-1,TRBD1,CASTTRDRGYVSEAFF,TGTGCCAGTACCACCAGGGACAGAGGTTACGTGTCTGAAGCTTTCTTT
NA,TRBV28,TRBJ1-5,NA,CASSFQGGDQPQHF,TGTGCCAGCAGTTTCCAGGGTGGGGATCAGCCCCAGCATTTT